Listed here are 13 T cell receptor beta chains from one sample, sequenced in a study of PD-1 blockade in classical Hodgkin lymphoma. The time point here: cycle 4 day 1 (C4D1), after 6 weeks of nivolumab. Each patient relapsed following autologous stem cell transplantation, and prior brentuximab vedotin exposure differed. This table comes from immunoSEQ multiplex PCR, and its TCRdb copy is limited to in-frame clones, with some not included. The table shows about 28,000 clones, with about four fifths occurring only once. The sample consisted of peripheral blood mononuclear cells (PBMCs), taken before the fourth cycle of nivolumab. The receptors stem from a human donor with classical Hodgkin lymphoma.

This clone appeared once. This chain uses TRBV29-1 with TRBJ2-7, with D tentatively TRBD1 or TRBD2 (5 bases each). Germline V lookup: CDR1 SQVTM, CDR2 ANQGSEA. CDR3 size: 19 residues. V was cut by 7 bases and J by 2 bases, with 33 bases left in between. The CDR3 here is CSGLPQGIRIEGSPYEQYF. The CDR3 coding sequence is TGCAGCGGCTTACCGCAGGGAATCCGGATAGAGGGATCCCCCTACGAGCAGTACTTC.

The gene calls are TRBV28 and TRBJ2-5; TRBD1 aligns across 12 bases. The CDR3 spans 16 residues. The germline V gene encodes CDR1 MDHEN and CDR2 SYDVKM. The V gene end was trimmed by 5 bases and the J gene end by 7 bases; junction bases not matched to a gene: 11. CDR3 sequence (DNA): TGTGCCAGCAGTCCGAATCCGGGACAGGGGGCTAGGACCCAGTACTTC. Its translation is CASSPNPGQGARTQYF.

In DNA form, the CDR3 reads TGCGCCAGCAGCTTGGGGACTAGCGGGCTGAGCTCCTACGAGCAGTACTTC. It specifies CASSLGTSGLSSYEQYF. This chain uses TRBV5-1 with TRBJ2-7; 11 positions match TRBD2. The CDR3 totals 17 residues. Trimming at V came to 0 bases and at J to 0 bases, leaving 5 bases not matched to a gene. The germline V gene encodes CDR1 SGHRS and CDR2 YFSETQ.

The gene calls are TRBV4-1 and TRBJ2-3, with D maybe TRBD1 (6 bases). The V gene's germline CDR1 is MGHRA and CDR2 YSYEKL. Trimming took 6 bases from V and 0 from J, leaving 16 bases between them. The CDR3 covers 16 residues. CDR3 bases: TGCGCCAGCAGGCTAAGGACAGCATCAAGCACAGATACGCAGTATTTT. Its protein is CASRLRTASSTDTQYF.

V usage is TRBV6-1 and J usage is TRBJ2-3; D is unclear. The CDR3 has 15 residues. V was clipped by 0 bases and J by 5 bases, with 12 bases between them. Germline CDR1 and CDR2: MNHNS and SASEGT. The CDR3 sequence is CASSEAGNRVDTQYF. The CDR3 region has the DNA TGTGCCAGCAGTGAAGCTGGGAACAGAGTAGATACGCAGTATTTT.

This chain links TRBV19 with TRBJ1-2; D ambiguous. Germline values: CDR1 LNHDA, CDR2 SQIVND (reference sequence). The V and J ends lost 2 bases and 5 bases respectively, with 12 bases between them. CDR3 size: 14 residues. CDR3 sequence reads: CASSISSADYGYTF. CDR3 nucleotides: TGTGCCAGTAGTATAAGTTCGGCAGATTATGGCTACACCTTC. Complete variable domain (other parts from reference TRBV19 and TRBJ1-2): DGGITQSPKYLFRKEGQNVTLSCEQNLNHDAMYWYRQDPGQGLRLIYYSQIVNDFQKGDIAEGYSVSREKKESFPLTVTSAQKNPTAFYLCASSISSADYGYTFGSGTRLTVV.

The V call is TRBV5-4, the J call TRBJ2-7, with unresolved D. This CDR3 comprises 14 residues. Germline V lookup: CDR1 SGHNT, CDR2 YYREEE (reference sequence). With 6 bases removed from V and 3 bases from J, the gap between germline ends came to 16 bases. The CDR3 here is CASTPGRFGYEQYF. The DNA for the CDR3 is TGTGCCAGCACCCCAGGCAGGTTTGGCTACGAGCAGTACTTC.

The chain carries TRBV9 and TRBJ1-1; the D gene is possibly TRBD1 (6 bases). V lost 2 bases and J lost 0, with 8 bases in between. Germline V lookup: CDR1 SGDLS, CDR2 YYNGEE. The CDR3 runs 14 residues. In nucleotides, the CDR3 is TGTGCCAGCAGCGTGGACAGCATGAACACTGAAGCTTTCTTT. Amino acids: CASSVDSMNTEAFF.

The chain links TRBV7-9 to TRBJ1-2; tentative D call: TRBD1 (6 bases). This CDR3 has 16 amino acids. V was clipped by 6 bases and J by 1 base, with 18 bases between them. CDR1 and CDR2 from the germline V gene are SEHNR and FQNEAQ (reference sequence). The DNA of the CDR3 is TGTGCCAGCAGTCGCCTTTTGACAGGCCTTAACTATGGCTACACCTTC. Translated: CASSRLLTGLNYGYTF.

This rearrangement joins TRBV28 to TRBJ2-7, with D perhaps matching TRBD2 (5 bases). V was clipped by 6 bases and J by 7 bases, with 13 bases between them. The germline CDR1 and CDR2 sequences are MDHEN and SYDVKM. This CDR3 has 12 residues. CDR3 loop: CASSRPGLEQYF. CDR3 coding DNA: TGTGCCAGCAGCCGTCCGGGGTTAGAGCAGTACTTC.

The rearrangement links TRBV19 to TRBJ1-3; D unclear. CDR1 is LNHDA, CDR2 SQIVND, per germline (reference sequence). This CDR3 region has 15 residues. Deletions cut 5 bases from V and 0 bases from J, with 11 bases between. In DNA, the CDR3 is TGTGCCAGTAGTCCCGACTTTGACTCTGGAAACACCATATATTTT. It translates to CASSPDFDSGNTIYF.

The chain joins TRBV15 to TRBJ2-7; tentatively, D is TRBD1 or TRBD2 (6 bases each). The CDR3 is made up of 16 amino acids. V was clipped by 5 bases and J by 5 bases, with 22 bases between them. From germline, CDR1 is LNHNV and CDR2 YYDKDF (reference sequence). The CDR3 region has the DNA TGTGCCACCAGCGCCCGGAGGACCGGGGGCGGGGACGAGCAGTACTTC. Translated: CATSARRTGGGDEQYF. Using reference TRBV15 and TRBJ2-7 for the parts outside the CDR3, the full variable domain is DAMVIQNPRYQVTQFGKPVTLSCSQTLNHNVMYWYQQKSSQAPKLLFHYYDKDFNNEADTPDNFQSRRPNTSFCFLDIRSPGLGDTAMYLCATSARRTGGGDEQYFGPGTRLTVT.

This clone was observed once. The genes are TRBV19 and TRBJ1-5; possible D gene TRBD1, 5 bases. Germline assignment: CDR1 LNHDA and CDR2 SQIVND (reference sequence). Trimming left V 3 bases short and J 3 bases short, with 12 bases between. CDR3 length: 15 amino acids. DNA for the CDR3: TGTGCCAGTAGTATCCGGCAGGGTCTCAATCAGCCCCAGCATTTT. Residues: CASSIRQGLNQPQHF.